This is a list of T cell receptor beta chains from one sample in a study of identifying expanded T cells in peripheral blood. The data were produced by immunoSEQ multiplex PCR, yet TCRdb's version contains in-frame clones alone and is incomplete. The sample lists 85,000 to 120,000 clones; roughly 88% were seen once. Material for sequencing was blood. The receptors stem from a person between 18 and 69 years old in good health. Each CDR3 is given with its conserved first and last residue. A D gene is named only where the DNA matches it firmly. Not all rows give a size; the values are once, few, many and, for expanded clones, a class.

d_call | j_call | clone_size | v_call | cdr3_nt | cdr3_aa
. | TRBJ1-2 | . | TRBV5-1 | TGCGCCAGCAGCTTGGCACTGAAGGACATCGAGGGTGGCTACACCTTC | CASSLALKDIEGGYTF
. | TRBJ1-5 | . | TRBV11-2 | TGTGCCAGCAGCTTAGATCGCGGTGGGTCAGGACAGCCCCAGCATTTT | CASSLDRGGSGQPQHF
TRBD2 | TRBJ2-7 | once | TRBV7-9 | TGTGCCAGCAACCAAGGACTAGCGGTCCCCCACGTGTACTTC | CASNQGLAVPHVYF
. | TRBJ2-7 | . | TRBV19 | TGTGCCAGTAGTAATTACAGGGCGACCTACGAGCAGTACTTC | CASSNYRATYEQYF
TRBD1 | TRBJ1-1 | . | TRBV18 | TGTGCCAGCTCACCAGGGACAGGGGGTTACACTGAAGCTTTCTTT | CASSPGTGGYTEAFF
. | TRBJ1-1 | . | TRBV19 | TGTGCCAGTAGTATATCGAGAAGACAGCCACGAGCTTTCTTT | CASSISRRQPRAFF
. | TRBJ1-5 | . | TRBV6-4 | TGTGCCTCCGCCCCTGTAAGCGATCAGCCCCAGCATTTT | CASAPVSDQPQHF
. | TRBJ1-6 | . | TRBV4-1 | TGCGCCAGCAGCCCCTTGGAAGCAGACTCCTATAATTCACCCCTCCACTTT | CASSPLEADSYNSPLHF
. | TRBJ2-5 | . | TRBV18 | TGTGCCAGCTCACCACGAGGGGCCCCCGGCGAGACCCAGTACTTC | CASSPRGAPGETQYF
. | TRBJ2-3 | . | TRBV7-6 | TGTGCCAGCAGCTTACGTTTTCCAGATACGCAGTATTTT | CASSLRFPDTQYF
TRBD2 | TRBJ2-3 | . | TRBV28 | TGTGCCAGCAGTTTAGGCGCTAGCGGGATATTTCGGCATTTT | CASSLGASGIFRHF
. | TRBJ1-2 | . | TRBV18 | TGTGCCAGCTTTCCCGGGGCAGGAGGTGGCTACACCTTC | CASFPGAGGGYTF
. | TRBJ1-1 | . | TRBV5-5 | TGTGCCAGCGGGACACTAAACACTGAAGCTTTCTTT | CASGTLNTEAFF
TRBD2 | TRBJ2-1 | . | TRBV5-1 | TGCGCCAGCAGCTTTAGTCTGGCGGGAGATGAGCAGTTCTTC | CASSFSLAGDEQFF
. | TRBJ2-5 | . | TRBV2 | TGTGCCAGCAGTGAAAGTAGGACAGCGATGGAGACCCAGTACTTC | CASSESRTAMETQYF
TRBD1 | TRBJ1-5 | . | TRBV9 | TGTGCCAGCAGCCCGGGACAGAACTTCAATCAGCCCCAGCATTTT | CASSPGQNFNQPQHF
TRBD1 | TRBJ2-6 | . | TRBV11-2 | TGTGCCAGCAGCTCAAAACAGGGGGCTAGTTCTGGGGCCAACGTCCTGACTTTC | CASSSKQGASSGANVLTF
TRBD1 | TRBJ1-2 | . | TRBV27 | TGTGCCAGCAGTTTATTTAGGGGGCTCGGGGGCTACACCTTC | CASSLFRGLGGYTF
TRBD2 | TRBJ2-3 | . | TRBV5-1 | TGCGCCAGCAGCACTCGGACTAGCGGCCTGCCTCCCACAGATACGCAGTATTTT | CASSTRTSGLPPTDTQYF
. | TRBJ1-1 | . | TRBV6-1 | TGTGCCAGCAGGACCGGGGAAAACACTGAAGCTTTCTTT | CASRTGENTEAFF
. | TRBJ2-3 | . | TRBV11-3 | TGTGCCAGCAGCTTATTATTGCGGGGTAGCACAGATACGCAGTATTTT | CASSLLLRGSTDTQYF
. | TRBJ2-3 | few | TRBV9 | TGTGCCAGCAGCGTAGATTGGACTAGCACAGATACGCAGTATTTT | CASSVDWTSTDTQYF
TRBD1 | TRBJ1-2 | . | TRBV29-1 | TGCAGCGGCGAAACCCTTAGCCTGGACAGGGTTAACTATGGCTACACCTTC | CSGETLSLDRVNYGYTF
TRBD1 | TRBJ1-5 | . | TRBV30 | TGTGCCTGGGGAACAGGGGAAGTCGGTCAGCCCCAGCATTTT | CAWGTGEVGQPQHF